The entry below gives a single T cell receptor (beta chain) sequence along with its context. Antigen: not known. The CDR3 is 15 residues long. The germline gives CDR1 LGHDT, CDR2 YNNKEL (reference sequence). V lost 0 bases to trimming and J lost 5 bases, with 14 bases between them. Only in-frame clones appear in the TCRdb table, and some are missing; sequencing was by immunoSEQ multiplex PCR. Of around 170,000 clones in the sample, 80% to 90% were seen once. These data belong to a study of T cell responses to AZD1222 COVID-19 vaccine. Overall study findings and caveats: Mostly white British, mostly female donors; authors suggested clonal diversity may be underestimated.

This specimen consisted of peripheral blood, obtained 28 days after the second AZD1222 dose. This chain connects TRBV3-1 (or the pseudogene TRBV3-2) to TRBJ2-7; D is perhaps TRBD1 (8 bases). This TCR was recovered from an adult who received the AZD1222 COVID-19 vaccine. This CDR3 reads CASSQDGTGGDEQYF. As DNA, the CDR3 is TGTGCCAGCAGCCAAGATGGCACAGGGGGGGACGAGCAGTACTTC.